The TCR beta chain under discussion was sequenced for a study of cytomegalovirus exposure and HLA in healthy donors. CDR3 size: 16 residues. The V gene's germline CDR1 is LNHNV and CDR2 YYDKDF (reference sequence). The germline V and J ends were trimmed by 2 bases and 4 bases, with 15 bases remaining between them. Regarding the study as a whole: CMV serostatus alone was available as immune exposure information. A later examination showed that TCR association rates differed by HLA locus, with DRB1 most and HLA-C fewest. Researchers reported in a later analysis that a missense DCLRE1C variant was tied to TCR beta V- and J-gene trimming. Analysis performed later showed TCR beta chains linked to HLA being more clonally expanded than equally common others.

About this clone itself: Its antigen is unknown.

The PCR contained 60 Vbeta and 13 Jbeta primers. Method: immunoSEQ multiplex PCR; TCRdb's copy keeps in-frame clones and lacks some. The sample lists roughly 120,000 clones; roughly 80% were seen once. The chain recombines TRBV15 with TRBJ1-5; D call uncertain. Sequencing was done on a sample of PBMCs. The origin of this receptor is a woman younger than 30 in good health and CMV-seronegative. The CDR3 protein is CATSRKFVGPNQPQHF. CDR3 coding DNA: TGTGCCACCAGCAGAAAGTTCGTTGGGCCGAATCAGCCCCAGCATTTT.